This T cell receptor (beta chain) stems from a study of tumor-infiltrating lymphocytes in oesophageal squamous cell carcinoma. The CDR3 covers 14 residues. The germline gives CDR1 SGHRS, CDR2 YFSETQ. V lost 0 bases to trimming and J lost 4 bases, with 7 bases between them. MiXCR, run by TCRdb on the PCR reads, gives a single entry per CDR3 protein. The sample lists fewer than 25,000 distinct CDR3 sequences; approximately 37% were seen once. This clonotype was recorded at least ten times. The chain uses TRBV5-1 and TRBJ1-4; the D gene is possibly TRBD1 (5 bases). The sequenced material came from esophageal tumor tissue. This receptor was identified in a female donor with esophageal squamous cell carcinoma. The CDR3 DNA reads as TGCGCCAGCAGCTTGGGGGGGTTTAATGAAAAACTGTTTTTT. This translates into CASSLGGFNEKLFF. The full variable domain, completed using reference TRBV5-1 and TRBJ1-4, is KAGVTQTPRYLIKTRGQQVTLSCSPISGHRSVSWYQQTPGQGLQFLFEYFSETQRNKGNFPGRFSGRQFSNSRSEMNVSTLELGDSALYLCASSLGGFNEKLFFGSGTQLSVL.